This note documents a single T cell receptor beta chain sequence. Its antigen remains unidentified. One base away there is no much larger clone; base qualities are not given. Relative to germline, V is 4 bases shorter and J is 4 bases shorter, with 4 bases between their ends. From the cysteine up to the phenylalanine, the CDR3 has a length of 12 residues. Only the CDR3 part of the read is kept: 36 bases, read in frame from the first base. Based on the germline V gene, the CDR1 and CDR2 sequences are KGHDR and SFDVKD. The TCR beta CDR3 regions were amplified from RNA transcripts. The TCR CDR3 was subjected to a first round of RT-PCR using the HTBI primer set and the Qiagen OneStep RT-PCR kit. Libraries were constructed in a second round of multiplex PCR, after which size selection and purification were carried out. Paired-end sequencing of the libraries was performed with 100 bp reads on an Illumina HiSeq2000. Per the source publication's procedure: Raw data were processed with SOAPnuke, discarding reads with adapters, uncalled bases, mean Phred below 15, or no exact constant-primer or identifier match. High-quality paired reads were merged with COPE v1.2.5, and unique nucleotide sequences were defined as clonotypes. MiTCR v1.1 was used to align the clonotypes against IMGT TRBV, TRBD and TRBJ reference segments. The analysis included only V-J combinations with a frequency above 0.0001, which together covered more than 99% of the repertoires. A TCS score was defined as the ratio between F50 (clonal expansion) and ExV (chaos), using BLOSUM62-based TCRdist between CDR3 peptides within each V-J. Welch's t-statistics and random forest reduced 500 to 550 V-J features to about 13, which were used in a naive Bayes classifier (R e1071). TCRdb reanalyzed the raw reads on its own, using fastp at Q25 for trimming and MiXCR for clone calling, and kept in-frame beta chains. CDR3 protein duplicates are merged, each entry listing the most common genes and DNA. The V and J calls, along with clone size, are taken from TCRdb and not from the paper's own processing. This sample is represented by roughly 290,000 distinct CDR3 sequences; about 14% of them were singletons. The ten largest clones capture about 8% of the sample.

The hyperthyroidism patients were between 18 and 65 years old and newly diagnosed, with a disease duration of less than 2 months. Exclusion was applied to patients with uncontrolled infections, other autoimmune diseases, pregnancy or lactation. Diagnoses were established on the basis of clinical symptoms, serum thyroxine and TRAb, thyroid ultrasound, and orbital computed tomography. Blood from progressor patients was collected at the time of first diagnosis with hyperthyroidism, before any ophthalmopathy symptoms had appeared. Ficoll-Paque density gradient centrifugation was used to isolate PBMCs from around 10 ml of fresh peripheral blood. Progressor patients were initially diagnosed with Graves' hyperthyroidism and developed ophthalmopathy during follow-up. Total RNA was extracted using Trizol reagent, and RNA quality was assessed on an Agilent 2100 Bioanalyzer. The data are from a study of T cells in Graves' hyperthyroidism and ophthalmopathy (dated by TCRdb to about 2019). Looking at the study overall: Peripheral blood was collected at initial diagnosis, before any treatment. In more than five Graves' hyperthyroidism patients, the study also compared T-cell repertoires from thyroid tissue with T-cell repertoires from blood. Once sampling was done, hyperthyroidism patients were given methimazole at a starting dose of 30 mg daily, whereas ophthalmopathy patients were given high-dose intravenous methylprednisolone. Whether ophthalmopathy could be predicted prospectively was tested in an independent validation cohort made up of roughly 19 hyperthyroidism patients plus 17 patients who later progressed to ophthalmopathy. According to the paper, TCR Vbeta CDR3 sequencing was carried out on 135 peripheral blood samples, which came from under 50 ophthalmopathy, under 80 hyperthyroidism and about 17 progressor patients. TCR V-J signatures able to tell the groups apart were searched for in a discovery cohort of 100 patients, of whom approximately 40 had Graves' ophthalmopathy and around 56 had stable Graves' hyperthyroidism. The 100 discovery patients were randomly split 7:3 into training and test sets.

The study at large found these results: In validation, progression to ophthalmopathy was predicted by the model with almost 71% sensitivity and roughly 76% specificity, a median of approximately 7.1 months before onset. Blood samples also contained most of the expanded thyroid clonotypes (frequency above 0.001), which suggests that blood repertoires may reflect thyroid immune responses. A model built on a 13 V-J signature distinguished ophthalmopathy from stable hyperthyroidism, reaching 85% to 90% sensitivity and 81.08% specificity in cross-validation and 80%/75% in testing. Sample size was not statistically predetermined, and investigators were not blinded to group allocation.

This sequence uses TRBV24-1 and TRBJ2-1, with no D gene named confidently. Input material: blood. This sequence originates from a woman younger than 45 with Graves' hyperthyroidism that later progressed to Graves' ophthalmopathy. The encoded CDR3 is CATSDSYNEQFF. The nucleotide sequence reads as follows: TGTGCCACCAGTGACTCATACAATGAGCAGTTCTTC.